The 6 T cell receptor beta chains below all came from one sample that was sequenced in a study of CD8 T cells in Susac syndrome. With random hexamers, reverse transcription was performed on roughly 0.5 to 1 ug of RNA. Using its own MiXCR run on the immunoSEQ multiplex PCR reads, TCRdb lists one record per CDR3 protein. The sample contains about 290,000 distinct CDR3 sequences, over 75% of which appear only once. Source material: CD8+ T cells from PBMCs. These receptors were obtained from a human donor with multiple sclerosis.

This clonotype is a singleton in its sample. V gene TRBV30 combines with J gene TRBJ1-5; TRBD1 might be the D (5 bases). Trimming pared 0 bases from V and 6 bases from J, leaving 15 bases between. The CDR3 is made up of 15 amino acids. CDR1 is GTSNPN, CDR2 SVGIG, per germline (reference sequence). The CDR3 sequence: CAWSVRGAEGQPQHF. The DNA for the CDR3 is TGTGCCTGGAGTGTAAGAGGGGCCGAGGGTCAGCCCCAGCATTTT.

CDR3 nucleotide sequence: TGTGCCAGCAGCCGGTACCAGGGGTTGGTAGATACGCAGTATTTT. Amino acids: CASSRYQGLVDTQYF. The chain carries TRBV14 and TRBJ2-3; tentative D call: TRBD1 (6 bases). The ends were cut back, 4 bases at V and 5 bases at J, with 16 bases in the middle. Germline V gives CDR1 SGHDN, CDR2 FVKESK. The CDR3 has 15 residues.

V usage is TRBV13 and J usage is TRBJ2-5; 7 bases are a match to TRBD2. From germline, CDR1 is PRHDT and CDR2 FYEKMQ (reference sequence). This CDR3 has 14 residues. Trimming removed 8 bases from V and 4 bases from J; junction bases left unmatched: 10. The CDR3 here is CASFQRGGRETQYF. The CDR3 bases are TGTGCCAGCTTCCAGCGGGGAGGCCGAGAGACCCAGTACTTC.

The V call is TRBV7-9, the J call TRBJ2-7; TRBD2 agrees at 9 bases. This CDR3 spans 15 amino acids. Germline CDR1 is SEHNR and CDR2 is FQNEAQ (reference sequence). The trim removed 1 base at V and 2 bases at J, leaving 3 bases unmatched. CDR3 amino acids: CASSLDPSGTYEQYF. The DNA for the CDR3 is TGTGCCAGCAGCTTAGACCCTAGCGGGACCTACGAGCAGTACTTC. The variable domain in full, completed from reference TRBV7-9 and TRBJ2-7, reads DTGVSQNPRHKITKRGQNVTFRCDPISEHNRLYWYRQTLGQGPEFLTYFQNEAQLEKSRLLSDRFSAERPKGSFSTLEIQRTEQGDSAMYLCASSLDPSGTYEQYFGPGTRLTVT.

The chain carries TRBV7-9 and TRBJ2-1, with D hard to call. Deletions cut 1 base from V and 9 bases from J, with 7 bases between. The CDR3 contains 12 residues. Germline CDR1 and CDR2: SEHNR and FQNEAQ (reference sequence). CDR3 in amino acids: CASSLGLLEQFF. In DNA, the CDR3 is TGTGCCAGCAGCTTAGGCCTACTTGAGCAGTTCTTC.

The chain employs TRBV19 and TRBJ1-1; perhaps TRBD1 as D (5 bases). CDR3 size: 15 residues. V was shortened by 2 bases and J by 4 bases, with 14 bases between the two germline ends. The germline V gene has CDR1 LNHDA and CDR2 SQIVND (reference sequence). The CDR3 DNA reads TGTGCCAGTAGTATAACAGGAGAAGGGGTCACTGAAGCTTTCTTT. This sequence encodes CASSITGEGVTEAFF.